Presented here are 9 T cell receptor beta chains from one specimen sequenced in a study of tissue T cells after allogeneic stem cell transplantation. The protocol was immunoSEQ multiplex PCR, while the TCRdb copy is restricted to in-frame clones and leaves out a portion. Altogether 20,000 to 25,000 clones are present, around 70% being singletons, with the ten largest covering approximately 8%. Source: tissue from the ileum, taken at autopsy. The receptors come from a female donor over 55 with lung cancer.

V gene TRBV21-1 combines with J gene TRBJ1-5; TRBD1, the table's D call, lacks a check against the DNA. TRBV21-1 is assigned pseudogene status. This CDR3 has 13 residues. The CDR3 DNA reads as TGTGCCAGCCCCCTCCCGCAGGGGCAGCCCCAGCATTTT. Translated, it gives CASPLPQGQPQHF.

The gene calls are TRBV18 and TRBJ2-5; D tentatively fits TRBD1 or TRBD2 (7 bases each). The CDR3 contains 16 residues. Germline-derived CDR1 and CDR2 are KGHSH and LQKENI. Trimming took off 3 bases at V and 5 bases at J, with 19 bases between the two ends. The CDR3 DNA follows: TGTGCCAGCTCACCTGCTGGGAGGGGGCTTGTCGAGACCCAGTACTTC. It is translated as CASSPAGRGLVETQYF. Full variable domain (missing parts from reference TRBV18 and TRBJ2-5): NAGVMQNPRHLVRRRGQEARLRCSPMKGHSHVYWYRQLPEEGLKFMVYLQKENIIDESGMPKERFSAEFPKEGPSILRIQQVVRGDSAAYFCASSPAGRGLVETQYFGPGTRLLVL.

The chain links TRBV30 to TRBJ1-5, with 8 bases that match TRBD1. Unmatched junction bases numbered 1, after V lost 4 bases and J lost 2 bases. The CDR3 loop spans 13 amino acids. CDR1 GTSNPN and CDR2 SVGIG come from the germline V gene (reference sequence). The CDR3 is CAWMTGGNQPQHF. CDR3 DNA: TGTGCCTGGATGACAGGGGGCAATCAGCCCCAGCATTTT.

This clone has only a few counts. The chain joins TRBV11-1 to TRBJ2-1, with D possibly being TRBD1 or TRBD2 (6 bases each). In germline, CDR1 is SGHAT, CDR2 FQDESV (reference sequence). Deletions cut 8 bases from V and 0 bases from J, with 14 bases between. The CDR3 has 15 amino acids. The CDR3 nucleotides are TGTGCCAGCCGGCGTGGGGGGCCCTCCTACAATGAGCAGTTCTTC. It translates to CASRRGGPSYNEQFF.

The chain is built from TRBV5-4 and TRBJ1-2; D remains unclear. The CDR3 totals 15 residues. Per the germline V gene, CDR1 is SGHNT and CDR2 is YYREEE (reference sequence). The V and J ends lost 3 bases and 8 bases respectively, with 20 bases between them. The CDR3 bases are TGTGCCAGCAGCTCCCCCAGCCCCCGGATACAGGGCTACACCTTC. This sequence encodes CASSSPSPRIQGYTF.

This chain uses TRBV6-5 with TRBJ1-2, with a possible D match to TRBD1 (5 bases). The V gene's germline CDR1 is MNHEY and CDR2 SVGAGI. The CDR3 runs to 16 residues. Trimming removed 4 bases from V and 2 bases from J, with 17 bases in between. DNA for the CDR3: TGTGCCAGCAGTTCCGTCCAGGGTGTAAGAAACTATGGCTACACCTTC. Amino acids: CASSSVQGVRNYGYTF.

The CDR3 DNA reads TGTGCCAGTAGTATAGACAGGGACTACGAGCAGTACTTC. As protein: CASSIDRDYEQYF. V is TRBV19 and J is TRBJ2-7; a possible D gene is TRBD1 (5 bases). The CDR3 runs to 13 residues. V dropped 0 bases and J dropped 3 bases, with 6 bases sitting between them. Germline CDR1 LNHDA, CDR2 SQIVND (reference sequence).

This chain uses TRBV4-1 with TRBJ2-5; 10 nucleotides agree with TRBD2. V was clipped by 0 bases and J by 5 bases; unmatched bases: 3. Germline V gives CDR1 MGHRA, CDR2 YSYEKL. The CDR3 extends over 15 amino acids. The CDR3 region has the DNA TGCGCCAGCAGCCAAGAGGGGACTAGCGTGGAGACCCAGTACTTC. Encoded protein: CASSQEGTSVETQYF.

The V call is TRBV6-5, the J call TRBJ1-2; D not resolved. Germline values: CDR1 MNHEY, CDR2 SVGAGI. V was trimmed by 0 bases and J by 8 bases, leaving 4 bases between them. The CDR3 is 11 amino acids. CDR3 nucleotide sequence: TGTGCCAGCAGTTACTCGGTCGGCTACACCTTC. This translates into CASSYSVGYTF.